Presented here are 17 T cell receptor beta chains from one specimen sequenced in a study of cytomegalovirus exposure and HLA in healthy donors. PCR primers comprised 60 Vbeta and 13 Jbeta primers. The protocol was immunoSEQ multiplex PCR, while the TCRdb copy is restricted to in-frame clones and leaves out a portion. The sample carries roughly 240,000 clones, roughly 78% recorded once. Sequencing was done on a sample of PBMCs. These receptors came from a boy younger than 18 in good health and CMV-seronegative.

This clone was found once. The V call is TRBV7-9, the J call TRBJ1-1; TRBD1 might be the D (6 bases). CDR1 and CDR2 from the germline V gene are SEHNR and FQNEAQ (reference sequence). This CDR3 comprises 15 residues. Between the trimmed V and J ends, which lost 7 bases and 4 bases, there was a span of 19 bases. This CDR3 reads CASTGNRVASTEAFF. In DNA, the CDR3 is TGTGCCAGCACTGGGAACAGGGTCGCGAGCACTGAAGCTTTCTTT.

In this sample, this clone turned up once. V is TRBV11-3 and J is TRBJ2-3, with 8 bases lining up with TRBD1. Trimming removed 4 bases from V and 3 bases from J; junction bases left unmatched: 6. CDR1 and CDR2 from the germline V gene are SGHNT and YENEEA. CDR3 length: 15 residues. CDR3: CASSSGQGMTDTQYF. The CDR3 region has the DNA TGTGCCAGCAGCTCCGGACAGGGCATGACAGATACGCAGTATTTT. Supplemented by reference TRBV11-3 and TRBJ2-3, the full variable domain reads EAGVVQSPRYKIIEKKQPVAFWCNPISGHNTLYWYLQNLGQGPELLIRYENEEAVDDSQLPKDRFSAERLKGVDSTLKIQPAELGDSAVYLCASSSGQGMTDTQYFGPGTRLTVL.

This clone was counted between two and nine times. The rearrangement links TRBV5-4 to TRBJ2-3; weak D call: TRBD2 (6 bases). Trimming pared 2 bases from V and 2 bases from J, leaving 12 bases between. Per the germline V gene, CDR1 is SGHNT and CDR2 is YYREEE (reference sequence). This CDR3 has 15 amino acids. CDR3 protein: CASSFGTDFTDTQYF. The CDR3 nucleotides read TGTGCCAGCAGCTTTGGGACTGACTTCACAGATACGCAGTATTTT.

This CDR3 is CASSSAEGASVYGYTF. CDR3 sequence (DNA): TGTGCCAGCAGCTCAGCGGAGGGGGCGTCAGTTTACGGCTACACCTTC. This rearrangement joins TRBV7-9 to TRBJ1-2; 7 bases align to TRBD1. The ends lost 4 bases at V and 8 bases at J; junction bases unmatched: 16. This CDR3 region has 16 residues. Germline V gene sequence: CDR1 SEHNR, CDR2 FQNEAQ (reference sequence).

CDR3 sequence (DNA): TGCGCCAGCAGTCAGGACCGGACTAGCGGTAACGAGCAGTACTTC. It is translated as CASSQDRTSGNEQYF. V gene TRBV10-1 combines with J gene TRBJ2-7; 10 bases are shared with TRBD2. The J segment lost 5 bases and the V segment lost 5 bases, leaving 9 bases of the junction unmatched. The CDR3 extends over 15 amino acids. Germline loops: CDR1 WNHNN, CDR2 SYGVQD (reference sequence).

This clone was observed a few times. This chain's CDR3 is CASSFGDRAYNEQFF. The CDR3 coding sequence is TGTGCCAGCAGCTTCGGTGACAGGGCCTACAATGAGCAGTTCTTC. The chain recombines TRBV7-6 with TRBJ2-1; 7 nucleotides align to TRBD1. V lost 3 bases and J lost 2; bases outside the gene matches: 4. CDR3 length: 15 amino acids. Germline CDR1 SGHVS, CDR2 FNYEAQ.

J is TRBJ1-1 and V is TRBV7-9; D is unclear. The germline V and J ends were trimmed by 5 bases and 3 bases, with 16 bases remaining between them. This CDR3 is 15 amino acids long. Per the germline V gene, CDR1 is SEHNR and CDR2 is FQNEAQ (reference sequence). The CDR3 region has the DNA TGTGCCAGCAGCGGAGGAGTGGCCGGAGACACTGAAGCTTTCTTT. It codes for CASSGGVAGDTEAFF.

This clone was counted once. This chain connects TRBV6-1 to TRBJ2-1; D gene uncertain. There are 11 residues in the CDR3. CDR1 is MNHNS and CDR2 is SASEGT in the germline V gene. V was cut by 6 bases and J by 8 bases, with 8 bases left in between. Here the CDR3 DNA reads TGTGCCAGCAGGCCCGGAGATGAGCAGTTCTTC. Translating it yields CASRPGDEQFF.

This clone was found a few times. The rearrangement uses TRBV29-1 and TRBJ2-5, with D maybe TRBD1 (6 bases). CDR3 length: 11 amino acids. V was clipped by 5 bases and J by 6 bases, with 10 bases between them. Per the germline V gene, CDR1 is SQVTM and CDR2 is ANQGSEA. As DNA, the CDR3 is TGCAGCGTTCGGCAGGGGCAGACCCAGTACTTC. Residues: CSVRQGQTQYF.

The CDR3 reads CASSFGPATFSGNTIYF. The CDR3 bases are TGTGCCAGCAGCTTTGGGCCAGCTACCTTCTCTGGAAACACCATATATTTT. The V and J genes are TRBV5-6 and TRBJ1-3; D call uncertain. Germline V gives CDR1 SGHDT, CDR2 YYEEEE. V was cut by 2 bases and J by 0 bases, with 15 bases left in between. This CDR3 has 17 amino acids. Drawing the rest from reference TRBV5-6 and TRBJ1-3, the complete variable domain is DAGVTQSPTHLIKTRGQQVTLRCSPKSGHDTVSWYQQALGQGPQFIFQYYEEEERQRGNFPDRFSGHQFPNYSSELNVNALLLGDSALYLCASSFGPATFSGNTIYFGEGSWLTVV.

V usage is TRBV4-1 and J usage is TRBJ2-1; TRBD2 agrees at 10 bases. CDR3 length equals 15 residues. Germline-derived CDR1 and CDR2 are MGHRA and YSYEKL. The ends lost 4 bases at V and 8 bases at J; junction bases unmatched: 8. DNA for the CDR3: TGCGCCAGCAGCCGGACGGGACTAGCGACTGATGAGCAGTTCTTC. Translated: CASSRTGLATDEQFF.

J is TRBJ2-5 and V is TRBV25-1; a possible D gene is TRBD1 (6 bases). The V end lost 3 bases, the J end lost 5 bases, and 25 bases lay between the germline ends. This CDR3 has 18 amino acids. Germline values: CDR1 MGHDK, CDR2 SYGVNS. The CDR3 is CASSEGVEVGALPETQYF. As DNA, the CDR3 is TGTGCCAGCAGTGAGGGGGTGGAGGTGGGGGCCCTGCCGGAGACCCAGTACTTC. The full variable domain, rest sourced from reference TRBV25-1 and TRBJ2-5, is EADIYQTPRYLVIGTGKKITLECSQTMGHDKMYWYQQDPGMELHLIHYSYGVNSTEKGDLSSESTVSRIRTEHFPLTLESARPSHTSQYLCASSEGVEVGALPETQYFGPGTRLLVL.

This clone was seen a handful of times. As DNA, the CDR3 is TGTGCCAGCTCAGCCACTAGCGTAACTAGCGGTTCCTACGAGCAGTACTTC. Amino acid sequence: CASSATSVTSGSYEQYF. V usage is TRBV18 and J usage is TRBJ2-7; 8 bases are shared with TRBD2. CDR1 and CDR2 from the germline V gene are KGHSH and LQKENI. V lost 5 bases and J lost 1; bases outside the gene matches: 13. The CDR3 is 17 residues long.

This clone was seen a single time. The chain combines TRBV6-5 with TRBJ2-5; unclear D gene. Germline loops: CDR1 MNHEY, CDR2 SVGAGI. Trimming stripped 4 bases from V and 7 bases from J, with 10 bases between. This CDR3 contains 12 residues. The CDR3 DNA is TGTGCCAGCAGTTCCCTAACCTGGACCCAGTACTTC. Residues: CASSSLTWTQYF.

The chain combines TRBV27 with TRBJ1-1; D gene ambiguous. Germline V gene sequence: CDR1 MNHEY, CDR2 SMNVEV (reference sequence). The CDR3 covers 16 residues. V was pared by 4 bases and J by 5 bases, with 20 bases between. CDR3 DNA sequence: TGTGCCAGCAGTTCCCCAGCCCGGACGGGGAGGACTGAAGCTTTCTTT. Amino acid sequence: CASSSPARTGRTEAFF.

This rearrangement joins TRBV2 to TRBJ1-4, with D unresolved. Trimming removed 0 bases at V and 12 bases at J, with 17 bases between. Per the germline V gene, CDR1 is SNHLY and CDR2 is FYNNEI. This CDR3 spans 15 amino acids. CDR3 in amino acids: CASSEARPNFAELFF. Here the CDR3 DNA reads TGTGCCAGCAGTGAAGCGAGGCCTAATTTTGCCGAACTGTTTTTT.

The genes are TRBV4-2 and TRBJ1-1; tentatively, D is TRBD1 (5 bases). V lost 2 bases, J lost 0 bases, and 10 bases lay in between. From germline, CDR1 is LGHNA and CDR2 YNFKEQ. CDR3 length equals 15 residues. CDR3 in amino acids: CASSQPGTVNTEAFF. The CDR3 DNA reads TGTGCCAGCAGCCAACCCGGGACTGTGAACACTGAAGCTTTCTTT.